The 3 T cell receptor beta chains below come from one sample, sequenced in a study of T cells in Graves' hyperthyroidism and ophthalmopathy. Authors of the study amplified TCR beta CDR3 regions from RNA transcripts. HTBI primers were employed in a first-round RT-PCR of the TCR CDR3. MiXCR, run by TCRdb on the multiplex PCR reads, gives a single entry per CDR3 protein. The sample consists of under 250,000 distinct CDR3 sequences, almost 25% of them appearing once. Sequenced input: blood. The receptors originated from a woman between 40 and 55 years old with Graves' ophthalmopathy.

This clonotype has at least ten counts. For the CDR3, the DNA is TGTGCCAGCAGCCGAACAGGGGTTGGCAATCAGCCCCAGCATTTT. Residues: CASSRTGVGNQPQHF. This sequence joins TRBV6-1 and TRBJ1-5; 7 bases are shared with TRBD1. The junction had 7 bases not matched to a gene; V was cut back by 6 bases and J by 2 bases. The germline V gene has CDR1 MNHNS and CDR2 SASEGT. This CDR3 is 15 amino acids long.

The gene calls are TRBV7-2 and TRBJ2-7; D remains ambiguous. The germline gives CDR1 SGHTA, CDR2 FQGNSA. Deletions cut 1 base from V and 5 bases from J, with 9 bases between. CDR3 length: 13 residues. DNA for the CDR3: TGTGCCAGCAGCTTAGACGGGTTGAACGAGCAGTACTTC. Translation gives CASSLDGLNEQYF.

This clonotype showed up many times. The rearrangement links TRBV18 to TRBJ2-5; perhaps TRBD1 as D (7 bases). The CDR3 totals 14 residues. The V and J ends lost 0 bases and 5 bases respectively, with 10 bases between them. Per the germline V gene, CDR1 is KGHSH and CDR2 is LQKENI. CDR3 sequence: CASSPPTGRETQYF. CDR3 nucleotide sequence: TGTGCCAGCTCACCACCGACAGGGAGGGAGACCCAGTACTTC.